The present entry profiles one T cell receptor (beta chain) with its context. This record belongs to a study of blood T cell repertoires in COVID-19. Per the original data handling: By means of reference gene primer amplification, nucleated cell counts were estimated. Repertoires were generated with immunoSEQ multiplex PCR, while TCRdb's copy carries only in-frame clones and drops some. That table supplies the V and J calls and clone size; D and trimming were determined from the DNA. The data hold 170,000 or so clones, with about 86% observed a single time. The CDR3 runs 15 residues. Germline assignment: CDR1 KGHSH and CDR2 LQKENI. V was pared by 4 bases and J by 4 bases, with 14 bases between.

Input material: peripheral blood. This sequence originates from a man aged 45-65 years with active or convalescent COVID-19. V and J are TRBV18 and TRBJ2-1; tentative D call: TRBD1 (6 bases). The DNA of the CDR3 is TGTGCCAGCTCACGAACCGGGACACAATACAATGAGCAGTTCTTC. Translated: CASSRTGTQYNEQFF.